These T cell receptor beta chains were read from a single sample in a study of OX40 agonist ivuxolimab in advanced cancers. Produced via immunoSEQ multiplex PCR; TCRdb's table is partial and in-frame only. The profile covers tens of thousands of clones, with more than 80% appearing a single time and about 0.53% taken by the ten largest. The source was CD4+ or CD8+ T cells sorted from blood, collected in a trial of the OX40 agonist ivuxolimab. Receptors originate from an adult with an advanced solid tumor such as melanoma, head and neck, liver or kidney cancer. Each CDR3 is given with its conserved first and last residue. The order of the fields is clone size, D gene, J gene, V gene, CDR3 protein, CDR3 DNA. D genes are given only for firm matches. Part of the rows lack a size; the others show once, few, many or a class for expanded clones.

clone_size: few
d_call: .
j_call: TRBJ1-1
v_call: TRBV18
cdr3_aa: CASSPLRGTEAFF
cdr3_nt: TGTGCCAGCTCACCTCTCAGGGGCACTGAAGCTTTCTTT

clone_size: .
d_call: .
j_call: TRBJ2-3
v_call: TRBV19
cdr3_aa: CASSETWTDTQYF
cdr3_nt: TGTGCCAGTAGTGAGACTTGGACAGATACGCAGTATTTT

clone_size: .
d_call: .
j_call: TRBJ1-2
v_call: TRBV28
cdr3_aa: CATPATDNYGYTF
cdr3_nt: TGTGCCACTCCAGCGACAGATAACTATGGCTACACCTTC

clone_size: .
d_call: TRBD1
j_call: TRBJ1-2
v_call: TRBV4-1
cdr3_aa: CASSQEQGFGYTF
cdr3_nt: TGCGCCAGCAGCCAAGAACAGGGGTTTGGCTACACCTTC

clone_size: .
d_call: TRBD2
j_call: TRBJ2-3
v_call: TRBV27
cdr3_aa: CASFRPPGGSTDTQYF
cdr3_nt: TGTGCCAGCTTCCGCCCCCCCGGGGGGTCCACAGATACGCAGTATTTT

clone_size: .
d_call: TRBD2
j_call: TRBJ2-1
v_call: TRBV29-1
cdr3_aa: CSVELLAGQSSYNEQFF
cdr3_nt: TGCAGCGTTGAACTACTAGCGGGCCAAAGCTCCTACAATGAGCAGTTCTTC

clone_size: .
d_call: TRBD2
j_call: TRBJ2-5
v_call: TRBV25-1
cdr3_aa: CASRPHTTSGRETQYF
cdr3_nt: TGTGCCAGCAGGCCCCACACGACTAGCGGGAGAGAGACCCAGTACTTC

clone_size: .
d_call: .
j_call: TRBJ2-5
v_call: TRBV5-1
cdr3_aa: CASSLRGETQYF
cdr3_nt: TGCGCCAGCAGCTTGCGGGGAGAGACCCAGTACTTC

clone_size: .
d_call: .
j_call: TRBJ2-5
v_call: TRBV14
cdr3_aa: CASSQVGETQYF
cdr3_nt: TGTGCCAGCAGCCAAGTAGGAGAGACCCAGTACTTC

clone_size: .
d_call: TRBD2
j_call: TRBJ2-7
v_call: TRBV4-2
cdr3_aa: CASSPPMTGSLAGGIPYEQYF
cdr3_nt: TGTGCCAGCAGCCCACCGATGACAGGGTCATTAGCGGGAGGGATTCCCTACGAGCAGTACTTC

clone_size: .
d_call: TRBD1
j_call: TRBJ2-7
v_call: TRBV6-4
cdr3_aa: CASRTPRSTGGYYEQYF
cdr3_nt: TGTGCCAGCAGGACCCCCAGGAGTACAGGGGGTTACTACGAGCAGTACTTC

clone_size: .
d_call: TRBD2
j_call: TRBJ2-1
v_call: TRBV11-2
cdr3_aa: CASSLGRASGSNEQFF
cdr3_nt: TGTGCCAGCAGCTTAGGGAGGGCTAGCGGGAGTAATGAGCAGTTCTTC

clone_size: .
d_call: TRBD1
j_call: TRBJ1-4
v_call: TRBV4-1
cdr3_aa: CASSPQVRRQGNEKLFF
cdr3_nt: TGCGCCAGCAGCCCCCAAGTGAGGCGACAGGGTAATGAAAAACTGTTTTTT

clone_size: .
d_call: .
j_call: TRBJ2-1
v_call: TRBV2
cdr3_aa: CASSFDLSTNEQFF
cdr3_nt: TGTGCCAGCAGTTTCGACCTTTCAACCAATGAGCAGTTCTTC

clone_size: .
d_call: .
j_call: TRBJ2-1
v_call: TRBV6-1
cdr3_aa: CASRKRAIYNEQFF
cdr3_nt: TGTGCCAGCCGTAAGCGGGCGATCTACAATGAGCAGTTCTTC

clone_size: .
d_call: .
j_call: TRBJ1-2
v_call: TRBV2
cdr3_aa: CASSVEGGGNYGYTF
cdr3_nt: TGTGCCAGCAGTGTCGAGGGGGGAGGAAACTATGGCTACACCTTC

clone_size: .
d_call: TRBD1
j_call: TRBJ2-3
v_call: TRBV28
cdr3_aa: CASSRQGILADTQYF
cdr3_nt: TGTGCCAGCAGCCGACAGGGGATTCTGGCAGATACGCAGTATTTT

clone_size: .
d_call: .
j_call: TRBJ2-3
v_call: TRBV5-1
cdr3_aa: CASSIELDTQYF
cdr3_nt: TGCGCCAGCAGCATCGAACTGGATACGCAGTATTTT

clone_size: .
d_call: .
j_call: TRBJ2-5
v_call: TRBV7-2
cdr3_aa: CASSLKETQYF
cdr3_nt: TGTGCCAGCAGCTTAAAAGAGACCCAGTACTTC

clone_size: .
d_call: .
j_call: TRBJ2-6
v_call: TRBV7-9
cdr3_aa: CASSPAVPSGANVLTF
cdr3_nt: TGTGCCAGCAGCCCCGCTGTACCTTCTGGGGCCAACGTCCTGACTTTC

clone_size: once
d_call: .
j_call: TRBJ1-4
v_call: TRBV15
cdr3_aa: CATSRDPTVNEKLFF
cdr3_nt: TGTGCCACCAGCAGAGATCCCACAGTTAATGAAAAACTGTTTTTT

clone_size: .
d_call: TRBD2
j_call: TRBJ2-1
v_call: TRBV5-1
cdr3_aa: CASSLLAGGGNEQFF
cdr3_nt: TGCGCCAGCAGCTTGCTAGCGGGAGGTGGCAATGAGCAGTTCTTC

clone_size: once
d_call: .
j_call: TRBJ2-5
v_call: TRBV19
cdr3_aa: CASSMQGVTQYF
cdr3_nt: TGTGCCAGTAGTATGCAGGGTGTGACCCAGTACTTC

clone_size: .
d_call: .
j_call: TRBJ1-1
v_call: TRBV20-1
cdr3_aa: CSASAVTEAFF
cdr3_nt: TGCAGTGCTAGCGCCGTCACTGAAGCTTTCTTT

clone_size: .
d_call: .
j_call: TRBJ1-4
v_call: TRBV5-3
cdr3_aa: CARSLYPHREKLFF
cdr3_nt: TGTGCCAGAAGCCTGTACCCCCATCGGGAAAAACTGTTTTTT

clone_size: .
d_call: .
j_call: TRBJ1-3
v_call: TRBV7-2
cdr3_aa: CASSFSGEFSGNTIYF
cdr3_nt: TGTGCCAGCAGCTTTTCGGGCGAATTCTCTGGAAACACCATATATTTT

clone_size: .
d_call: .
j_call: TRBJ1-2
v_call: TRBV6-1
cdr3_aa: CASRNPGRIYGYTF
cdr3_nt: TGTGCCAGCAGAAACCCCGGACGAATCTATGGCTACACCTTC

clone_size: .
d_call: .
j_call: TRBJ2-2
v_call: TRBV19
cdr3_aa: CASSLLYDTGELFF
cdr3_nt: TGTGCCAGTAGTCTACTTTATGACACCGGGGAGCTGTTTTTT

clone_size: .
d_call: .
j_call: TRBJ2-7
v_call: TRBV23-1
cdr3_aa: CASSQKEGREQYF
cdr3_nt: TGCGCCAGCAGTCAAAAGGAAGGGCGCGAGCAGTACTTC

clone_size: few
d_call: .
j_call: TRBJ1-1
v_call: TRBV19
cdr3_aa: CASSIRDMNTEAFF
cdr3_nt: TGTGCCAGTAGTATCAGGGACATGAACACTGAAGCTTTCTTT

clone_size: .
d_call: TRBD2
j_call: TRBJ2-5
v_call: TRBV10-3
cdr3_aa: CAISEFEGGPSLETQYF
cdr3_nt: TGTGCCATCAGTGAGTTTGAGGGAGGGCCCTCTCTCGAGACCCAGTACTTC

clone_size: .
d_call: .
j_call: TRBJ2-5
v_call: TRBV5-1
cdr3_aa: CASSPLSRAETQYF
cdr3_nt: TGCGCCAGCAGCCCACTAAGCAGGGCGGAGACCCAGTACTTC

clone_size: .
d_call: .
j_call: TRBJ2-3
v_call: TRBV27
cdr3_aa: CASSSFGYTDTQYF
cdr3_nt: TGTGCCAGCAGTTCGTTCGGCTACACAGATACGCAGTATTTT

clone_size: .
d_call: .
j_call: TRBJ1-4
v_call: TRBV2
cdr3_aa: CASSGRDGNEKLFF
cdr3_nt: TGTGCCAGCAGTGGAAGGGACGGTAATGAAAAACTGTTTTTT

clone_size: .
d_call: TRBD1
j_call: TRBJ2-4
v_call: TRBV6-5
cdr3_aa: CASSRDRDNIQYF
cdr3_nt: TGTGCCAGCAGTAGGGACAGGGATAACATTCAGTACTTC

clone_size: .
d_call: TRBD1
j_call: TRBJ1-5
v_call: TRBV6-1
cdr3_aa: CASSGQGYNQPQHF
cdr3_nt: TGTGCCAGCTCGGGACAGGGGTACAATCAGCCCCAGCATTTT

clone_size: .
d_call: .
j_call: TRBJ2-1
v_call: TRBV28
cdr3_aa: CASSLTLSSYNEQFF
cdr3_nt: TGTGCCAGCAGTTTGACCCTGAGCTCCTACAATGAGCAGTTCTTC

clone_size: .
d_call: TRBD1
j_call: TRBJ2-3
v_call: TRBV4-2
cdr3_aa: CASSPGTGRTDTQYF
cdr3_nt: TGTGCCAGCAGCCCCGGGACAGGGAGGACAGATACGCAGTATTTT

clone_size: .
d_call: TRBD2
j_call: TRBJ2-1
v_call: TRBV19
cdr3_aa: CASTRTSGRHEQFF
cdr3_nt: TGTGCCAGTACCCGGACTAGCGGGAGACATGAGCAGTTCTTC

clone_size: .
d_call: TRBD1
j_call: TRBJ2-3
v_call: TRBV19
cdr3_aa: CASSTSGQATDTQYF
cdr3_nt: TGTGCCAGTAGTACCTCTGGACAGGCCACAGATACGCAGTATTTT

clone_size: .
d_call: .
j_call: TRBJ2-1
v_call: TRBV14
cdr3_aa: CASSQGPGLPLYNEQFF
cdr3_nt: TGTGCCAGCAGCCAGGGACCCGGTCTGCCCCTCTACAATGAGCAGTTCTTC

clone_size: .
d_call: TRBD2
j_call: TRBJ2-1
v_call: TRBV5-1
cdr3_aa: CASSATSVGNEQFF
cdr3_nt: TGCGCCAGCAGCGCCACTAGCGTAGGTAATGAGCAGTTCTTC

clone_size: .
d_call: TRBD1
j_call: TRBJ1-1
v_call: TRBV19
cdr3_aa: CASSSEFRQGDTEAFF
cdr3_nt: TGTGCCAGTAGTAGTGAATTCCGACAGGGGGACACTGAAGCTTTCTTT

clone_size: .
d_call: TRBD2
j_call: TRBJ2-7
v_call: TRBV6-5
cdr3_aa: CASSYKSAGGYEQYF
cdr3_nt: TGTGCCAGCAGTTACAAGTCCGCGGGAGGCTACGAGCAGTACTTC

clone_size: .
d_call: .
j_call: TRBJ2-6
v_call: TRBV21-1
cdr3_aa: CASSKGPDFSGANVLTF
cdr3_nt: TGTGCCAGCAGCAAAGGTCCCGATTTCTCTGGGGCCAACGTCCTGACTTTC

clone_size: few
d_call: TRBD2
j_call: TRBJ2-3
v_call: TRBV4-2
cdr3_aa: CASSQDKGLAGDRESLTDTQYF
cdr3_nt: TGTGCCAGCAGCCAAGATAAAGGACTAGCGGGAGACCGGGAATCCCTCACAGATACGCAGTATTTT

clone_size: .
d_call: TRBD1
j_call: TRBJ1-5
v_call: TRBV10-1
cdr3_aa: CASGGQGASNQPQHF
cdr3_nt: TGCGCCAGCGGGGGACAGGGGGCTAGCAATCAGCCCCAGCATTTT

clone_size: few
d_call: .
j_call: TRBJ2-3
v_call: TRBV28
cdr3_aa: CASSLLGEGEDTQYF
cdr3_nt: TGTGCCAGCAGTTTATTGGGGGAGGGGGAAGATACGCAGTATTTT

clone_size: .
d_call: .
j_call: TRBJ2-2
v_call: TRBV5-4
cdr3_aa: CASSPDTRPTGELFF
cdr3_nt: TGTGCCAGCAGCCCGGACACCAGGCCCACCGGGGAGCTGTTTTTT

clone_size: .
d_call: .
j_call: TRBJ2-6
v_call: TRBV6-6
cdr3_aa: CASSYVTGANVLTF
cdr3_nt: TGTGCCAGCAGTTACGTAACTGGGGCCAACGTCCTGACTTTC

clone_size: few
d_call: .
j_call: TRBJ1-5
v_call: TRBV2
cdr3_aa: CASSEQFVNQPQHF
cdr3_nt: TGTGCCAGCAGTGAACAGTTCGTCAATCAGCCCCAGCATTTT

clone_size: .
d_call: TRBD1
j_call: TRBJ1-4
v_call: TRBV5-1
cdr3_aa: CASSLAGTVNEKLFF
cdr3_nt: TGCGCCAGCAGCTTGGCCGGGACAGTTAATGAAAAACTGTTTTTT